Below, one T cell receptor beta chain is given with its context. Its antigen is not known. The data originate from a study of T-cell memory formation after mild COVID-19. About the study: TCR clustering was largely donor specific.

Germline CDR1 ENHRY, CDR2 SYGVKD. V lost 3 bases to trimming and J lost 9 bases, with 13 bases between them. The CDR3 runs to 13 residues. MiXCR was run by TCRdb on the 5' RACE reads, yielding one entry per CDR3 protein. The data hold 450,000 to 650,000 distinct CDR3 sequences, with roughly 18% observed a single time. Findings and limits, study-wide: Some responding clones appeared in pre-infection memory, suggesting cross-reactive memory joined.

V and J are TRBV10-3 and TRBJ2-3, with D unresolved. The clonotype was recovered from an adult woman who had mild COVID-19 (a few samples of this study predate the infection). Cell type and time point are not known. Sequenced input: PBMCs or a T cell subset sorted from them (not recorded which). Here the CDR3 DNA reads TGTGCCATCAGTGAAGGGCTCTCGACAACGCAGTATTTT. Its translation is CAISEGLSTTQYF.